What follows are 10 T cell receptor beta chains derived from one specimen sequenced in a study of human T cells and chemical hapten exposure. TCRdb re-analysed the RACE reads in MiXCR, keeping a single row per CDR3 protein. The sample carries about 74,000 distinct CDR3 sequences, 32% recorded once. Time point of the sample: patch test 1, 2 weeks after DPC sensitization. Stated treatment: therapeutic diphenylcyclopropenone sensitization with weekly scalp DPC. Material: whole blood, obtained in connection with sensitization to the hapten diphenylcyclopropenone (DPC). Receptors originate from a man between 35 and 55 years old with alopecia areata. Some clones in this sample may be carry-over from other donors' samples.

The chain is built from TRBV7-2 and TRBJ2-7; 10 nucleotides line up with TRBD1. The V segment lost 5 bases and the J segment 6 bases; nucleotides outside the gene matches: 7. The CDR3 is 14 residues long. Germline V gene sequence: CDR1 SGHTA, CDR2 FQGNSA. The CDR3: CASSPRDRGFEQYF. The CDR3, as DNA: TGTGCCAGCAGCCCGCGGGACAGGGGTTTCGAGCAGTACTTC.

The V call is TRBV12-3 or TRBV12-4, the J call TRBJ2-1, with D tentatively TRBD1 or TRBD2 (5 bases each). With 4 bases removed from V and 5 bases from J, the gap between germline ends came to 18 bases. The CDR3 contains 16 residues. The CDR3 reads CASSSPGTGTDNEQFF. The CDR3 bases are TGTGCCAGCAGTTCGCCCGGGACGGGGACCGACAATGAGCAGTTCTTC.

This chain connects TRBV18 to TRBJ1-1; TRBD1 is a possible D gene (5 bases). The length of the CDR3 is 15 residues. V lost 3 bases to trimming and J lost 2 bases, with 13 bases between them. Germline V gene data show CDR1 as KGHSH and CDR2 as LQKENI. CDR3 nucleotides: TGTGCCAGCTCACCGCAGACAGTCGGAAACACTGAAGCTTTCTTT. Translating gives CASSPQTVGNTEAFF.

The chain carries TRBV6-7 and TRBJ1-2, with TRBD1 as a possible D gene (5 bases). TRBV6-7 is recorded as an ORF, its role being uncertain. Between the trimmed V and J ends, which lost 6 bases and 3 bases, there was a span of 17 bases. The CDR3 runs 15 residues. The CDR3 sequence: CASSHPSGGDYGYTF. The DNA for the CDR3 is TGTGCCAGCAGCCACCCTTCGGGGGGGGACTATGGCTACACCTTC.

This clonotype showed up just a few times. The rearrangement uses TRBV24-1 and TRBJ1-2; D is possibly TRBD1 (5 bases). The ends were cut back, 3 bases at V and 6 bases at J, with 13 bases in the middle. Germline V gene data show CDR1 as KGHDR and CDR2 as SFDVKD. There are 14 residues in the CDR3. The CDR3 DNA reads as TGTGCCACCAGTGATGTCGGAAGGGACCATGGCTACACCTTC. This translates into CATSDVGRDHGYTF.

This clonotype was observed a handful of times. The J gene is TRBJ1-5, the V gene TRBV20-1, with D possibly matching TRBD1 (6 bases). Germline V gene data show CDR1 as DFQATT and CDR2 as SNEGSKA (reference sequence). Trimming removed 3 bases at V and 3 bases at J, with 12 bases between. The length of the CDR3 is 14 residues. Here the CDR3 DNA reads TGCAGTGCTAGTTCAGGGGAGGACAATCAGCCCCAGCATTTT. This codes for CSASSGEDNQPQHF.

The gene calls are TRBV5-1 and TRBJ1-1; D is unclear. The CDR3 covers 13 residues. Trimming left V 5 bases short and J 3 bases short, with 11 bases between. Germline V gene sequence: CDR1 SGHRS, CDR2 YFSETQ. CDR3 amino acids: CASSRIRDTEAFF. CDR3 coding DNA: TGCGCCAGCAGTAGGATACGGGACACTGAAGCTTTCTTT.

CDR3 sequence: CAWSVRRADTQYF. The CDR3 DNA follows: TGTGCCTGGAGTGTACGTCGGGCAGATACGCAGTATTTT. V gene TRBV30 combines with J gene TRBJ2-3; D is uncertain. The CDR3 extends over 13 amino acids. V was cut by 0 bases and J by 4 bases, with 8 bases left in between. In germline, CDR1 is GTSNPN, CDR2 SVGIG (reference sequence). Supplemented by reference TRBV30 and TRBJ2-3, the full variable domain reads SQTIHQWPATLVQPVGSPLSLECTVEGTSNPNLYWYRQAAGRGLQLLFYSVGIGQISSEVPQNLSASRPQDRQFILSSKKLLLSDSGFYLCAWSVRRADTQYFGPGTRLTVL.

This clonotype was seen once. The V call is TRBV20-1, the J call TRBJ2-2, with 11 bases lining up with TRBD2. In germline, CDR1 is DFQATT, CDR2 SNEGSKA (reference sequence). The V segment lost 6 bases and the J segment 5 bases; nucleotides outside the gene matches: 11. The CDR3 runs to 16 residues. The DNA for the CDR3 is TGCAGTGCAGACAAGAAGGCTAGCGGGAGGACCGGGGAGCTGTTTTTT. Its protein product is CSADKKASGRTGELFF.

This clonotype was recorded a few times. The chain is built from TRBV11-2 and TRBJ2-1, with TRBD1 matching 7 bases. V lost 1 base and J lost 6; bases outside the gene matches: 3. Germline-derived CDR1 and CDR2 are SGHAT and FQNNGV. The CDR3 loop spans 14 amino acids. DNA of the CDR3: TGTGCCAGCAGCTTAGTATCAGGGGGCAATGAGCAGTTCTTC. Translating gives CASSLVSGGNEQFF.